This entry lists 5 T cell receptor beta chains sequenced from one sample in a study of beta chain features in type 1 diabetes. Since all of the isolated RNA was reverse transcribed, expressed TCRB transcripts were what got sequenced. Libraries were prepared by immunoSEQ multiplex PCR; TCRdb keeps only in-frame clonotypes and omits some of them. Altogether approximately 200,000 clones are present, 7.5% to 10% being singletons, with the ten largest covering less than 0.035%. The sequenced material came from naive CD4+ T cells from blood. Source of these receptors: a woman in her late teens or twenties in good health.

The chain couples TRBV12-5 to TRBJ1-5; D is uncertain. The CDR3 is 13 residues long. Germline V gene data show CDR1 as LGHNT and CDR2 as FRNRAP. Between the trimmed V and J ends, which lost 5 bases and 4 bases, there was a span of 9 bases. CDR3 in amino acids: CASGPHRNQPQHF. In DNA form, the CDR3 reads TGTGCTAGTGGTCCCCACCGGAATCAGCCCCAGCATTTT.

This clone was seen more than once but under ten times. The rearrangement links TRBV30 to TRBJ1-1; TRBD1 might be the D (5 bases). This CDR3 region has 13 residues. The V gene lost 3 bases and the J gene lost 7 bases, with 15 bases spanning the gap. The V gene's germline CDR1 is GTSNPN and CDR2 SVGIG (reference sequence). In DNA, the CDR3 is TGTGCCTGGAGCGGGACTAGTTATGGTGAAGCTTTCTTT. It codes for CAWSGTSYGEAFF.

This clone was recorded many times. The genes are TRBV7-9 and TRBJ2-1, with a possible D match to TRBD2 (5 bases). The ends were cut back, 4 bases at V and 8 bases at J, with 9 bases in the middle. The CDR3 consists of 12 residues. Germline assignment: CDR1 SEHNR and CDR2 FQNEAQ (reference sequence). The CDR3 region is CASSSSSYEQFF. In DNA form, the CDR3 reads TGTGCCAGCAGCTCTAGCAGTTATGAGCAGTTCTTC.

Only a few counts were recorded for this clone. The DNA of the CDR3 is TGTGCCAGCAGTTCCCGCTGGCCCTACGAGCAGTACTTC. It encodes CASSSRWPYEQYF. The chain combines TRBV27 with TRBJ2-7; D is unclear. This CDR3 spans 13 amino acids. Germline V gene data show CDR1 as MNHEY and CDR2 as SMNVEV (reference sequence). Trimming stripped 4 bases from V and 2 bases from J, with 9 bases between.

This clone was counted between two and nine times. This chain links TRBV12-5 with TRBJ1-1; no definite D call. Looked up from germline, CDR1 is LGHNT and CDR2 is FRNRAP. CDR3 length equals 11 residues. Trimming removed 7 bases from V and 3 bases from J, with 6 bases in between. CDR3 in amino acids: CASAPYTEAFF. CDR3 sequence (DNA): TGTGCTAGTGCCCCGTACACTGAAGCTTTCTTT.